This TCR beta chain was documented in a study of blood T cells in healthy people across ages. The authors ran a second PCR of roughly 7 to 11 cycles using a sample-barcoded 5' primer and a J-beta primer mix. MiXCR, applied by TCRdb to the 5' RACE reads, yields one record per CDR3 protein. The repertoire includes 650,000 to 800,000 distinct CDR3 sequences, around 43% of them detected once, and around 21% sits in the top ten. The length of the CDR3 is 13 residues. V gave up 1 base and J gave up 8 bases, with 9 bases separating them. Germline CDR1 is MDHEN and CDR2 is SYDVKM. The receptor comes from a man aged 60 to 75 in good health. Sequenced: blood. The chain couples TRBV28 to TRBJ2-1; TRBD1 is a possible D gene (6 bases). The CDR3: CASSLYREHEQFF. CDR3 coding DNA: TGTGCCAGCAGTTTATACAGGGAACATGAGCAGTTCTTC.